These 25 T cell receptor beta chains were all obtained from the same sample, sequenced in a study of T cell repertoires in cytomegalovirus infection. TCRdb passed the reads through MiXCR, listing each CDR3 protein once. The sample holds 400,000 to 550,000 distinct CDR3 sequences, around 10% seen once. The source material was PBMCs. The receptors come from a human donor in good health (CMV status not recorded). Some clones in this sample may be carry-over from other donors' samples.

The chain links TRBV18 to TRBJ1-1, with TRBD1 identical over 9 bases. V trimming: 5 bases; J trimming: 1 base; junction bases outside the gene matches: 8. The V gene's germline CDR1 is KGHSH and CDR2 LQKENI. The CDR3 totals 16 residues. CDR3 residues: CASSYGTGRGNTEAFF. As DNA, the CDR3 is TGTGCCAGCTCATACGGGACAGGGAGAGGGAACACTGAAGCTTTCTTT.

This clonotype has a count of ten or more. J is TRBJ1-1 and V is TRBV5-8; D possibly corresponds to TRBD1 (5 bases). The CDR3 contains 15 residues. The germline V gene has CDR1 SGHTS and CDR2 YDEGEE. Trimming stripped 0 bases from V and 8 bases from J, with 17 bases between. The DNA of the CDR3 is TGTGCCAGCAGCTTGGGCCTTCAGGGATCCCCCGAAGCTTTCTTT. Its translation: CASSLGLQGSPEAFF.

This clonotype was observed a handful of times. J is TRBJ1-4 and V is TRBV5-1; possibly TRBD1 for D (5 bases). Trimming left V 0 bases short and J 10 bases short, with 10 bases between. Germline assignment: CDR1 SGHRS and CDR2 YFSETQ. There are 13 residues in the CDR3. The CDR3 here is CASSLVGGGKLFF. The CDR3 DNA is TGCGCCAGCAGCTTGGTGGGGGGTGGAAAACTGTTTTTT. Supplemented by reference TRBV5-1 and TRBJ1-4, the full variable domain reads KAGVTQTPRYLIKTRGQQVTLSCSPISGHRSVSWYQQTPGQGLQFLFEYFSETQRNKGNFPGRFSGRQFSNSRSEMNVSTLELGDSALYLCASSLVGGGKLFFGSGTQLSVL.

The table lists this clonotype with many counts. This chain joins TRBV5-5 and TRBJ2-1; 7 bases agree with TRBD2. The germline V gene has CDR1 SGHKS and CDR2 YYEKEE (reference sequence). The CDR3 sequence is 16 residues long. J gave up 6 bases and V 5 bases, and 14 bases lay outside the gene matches. The CDR3 sequence: CASSPFRAGVGNEQFF. The CDR3 nucleotides are TGTGCCAGCAGTCCTTTCCGGGCGGGAGTGGGCAATGAGCAGTTCTTC.

This clonotype was found many times. The CDR3 DNA sequence: TGTGCCAGCAGCTTAGTCTCCGAGACCCAGTACTTC. Translated: CASSLVSETQYF. J is TRBJ2-5 and V is TRBV7-9; no clear D. CDR3 length: 12 residues. The germline CDR1 and CDR2 sequences are SEHNR and FQNEAQ (reference sequence). V was pared by 1 base and J by 5 bases, with 5 bases between.

This clonotype has just a few counts. CDR3 nucleotides: TGTGCCAGCAGTGAAGCGCGGGGGGCGAGGAATGAGCAGTTCTTC. Residues: CASSEARGARNEQFF. This chain joins TRBV6-1 and TRBJ2-1; 8 bases agree with TRBD2. J was trimmed by 7 bases and V by 0 bases; bases with no gene match: 5. The CDR3 is 15 amino acids. Germline CDR1 MNHNS, CDR2 SASEGT.

This clonotype appeared many times. The CDR3, as DNA: TGTGCCAGCAGGGGAGGACAGGGCGGGCCCGGGGAGCTGTTTTTT. Translated: CASRGGQGGPGELFF. V is TRBV6-5 and J is TRBJ2-2; 8 nucleotides agree with TRBD1. The CDR3 has 15 residues. With 6 bases clipped from V and 6 bases from J, the junction kept 9 bases outside the gene matches. From germline, CDR1 is MNHEY and CDR2 SVGAGI.

This rearrangement joins TRBV3-1 to TRBJ1-5; D is undetermined. Germline-derived CDR1 and CDR2 are LGHDT and YNNKEL (reference sequence). The CDR3 consists of 16 residues. Trimming took off 1 base at V and 0 bases at J, with 10 bases between the two ends. The CDR3 DNA sequence: TGTGCCAGCAGCCAAGGAGGAGCCGATAGCAATCAGCCCCAGCATTTT. Translated: CASSQGGADSNQPQHF.

A few counts support this clonotype. This chain's CDR3 is CASSYSGGGTDTQYF. DNA of the CDR3: TGTGCCAGCAGTTACTCTGGGGGGGGGACAGATACGCAGTATTTT. V and J are TRBV6-5 and TRBJ2-3; TRBD2 agrees at 7 bases. The junction had 3 bases not matched to a gene; V was cut back by 0 bases and J by 3 bases. Germline CDR1 and CDR2: MNHEY and SVGAGI. This CDR3 has 15 amino acids.

This clonotype was seen a handful of times. V and J are TRBV19 and TRBJ1-2; D unclear. Germline V gene data show CDR1 as LNHDA and CDR2 as SQIVND (reference sequence). The CDR3 contains 12 residues. V lost 3 bases, J lost 6 bases, and 8 bases lay in between. CDR3 bases: TGTGCCAGTAGTATCCTTCCGGATGGCTACACCTTC. This codes for CASSILPDGYTF. Using reference TRBV19 and TRBJ1-2 for the parts outside the CDR3, the full variable domain is DGGITQSPKYLFRKEGQNVTLSCEQNLNHDAMYWYRQDPGQGLRLIYYSQIVNDFQKGDIAEGYSVSREKKESFPLTVTSAQKNPTAFYLCASSILPDGYTFGSGTRLTVV.

This clonotype showed up just a few times. The V call is TRBV12-3 or TRBV12-4, the J call TRBJ2-2; no clear D. CDR3 length: 14 residues. V was shortened by 6 bases and J by 10 bases, with 18 bases between the two germline ends. The CDR3 loop reads CASSNFGGSLELFF. The CDR3 DNA is TGTGCCAGCAGCAACTTCGGTGGCTCGCTGGAGCTGTTTTTT.

This clonotype was recorded many times. The chain joins TRBV11-3 to TRBJ1-2; possibly TRBD1 for D (6 bases). In germline, CDR1 is SGHNT, CDR2 YENEEA. The ends were cut back, 4 bases at V and 6 bases at J, with 18 bases in the middle. The CDR3 length is 15 residues. The CDR3 nucleotides read TGTGCCAGCAGCTCCGGTGGGGGGCGAATGGATGGCTACACCTTC. The encoded protein is CASSSGGGRMDGYTF.

The genes are TRBV24-1 and TRBJ1-5; D is unresolved. The CDR3 contains 13 residues. Trimming left V 4 bases short and J 6 bases short, with 9 bases between. The germline gives CDR1 KGHDR, CDR2 SFDVKD. The CDR3 DNA reads TGTGCCACCAGTGACAATCTCGGTCAGCCCCAGCATTTT. Amino acid sequence: CATSDNLGQPQHF.

This clonotype was found many times. The gene calls are TRBV7-2 and TRBJ2-7, with a possible D match to TRBD2 (6 bases). The CDR3 has 13 residues. Per the germline V gene, CDR1 is SGHTA and CDR2 is FQGNSA. The V end lost 1 base, the J end lost 4 bases, and 8 bases lay between the germline ends. The CDR3 DNA reads TGTGCCAGCAGCTTAGGCGGGGAGTACGAGCAGTACTTC. It yields the protein CASSLGGEYEQYF.

This clonotype showed up many times. The chain combines TRBV11-2 with TRBJ2-3; 15 positions agree with TRBD2. Germline V gene sequence: CDR1 SGHAT, CDR2 FQNNGV. The V segment lost 5 bases and the J segment 3 bases; nucleotides outside the gene matches: 18. The CDR3 covers 21 residues. The DNA of the CDR3 is TGTGCCAGCAGCCTAATAATGGGGACTAGCGGGGGGCCGCTGGGTACAGATACGCAGTATTTT. This gives the protein CASSLIMGTSGGPLGTDTQYF.

This clonotype occurred many times. This sequence joins TRBV7-8 and TRBJ1-4, with a weak D call TRBD1 (5 bases). This CDR3 is built from 14 residues. With 3 bases removed from V and 4 bases from J, the gap between germline ends came to 9 bases. Germline loops: CDR1 SGHVS, CDR2 FQNEAQ. The CDR3 here is CASSFGQLNEKLFF. The CDR3 DNA reads TGTGCCAGCAGCTTTGGACAACTTAATGAAAAACTGTTTTTT.

This chain links TRBV20-1 with TRBJ2-2; 7 positions agree with TRBD2. V gave up 5 bases and J gave up 2 bases; unmatched junction bases: 11. CDR1 and CDR2 from the germline V gene are DFQATT and SNEGSKA (reference sequence). The CDR3 consists of 16 residues. The CDR3 region is CSASKGSGANTGELFF. CDR3 in DNA: TGCAGTGCTTCGAAGGGGAGCGGGGCTAACACCGGGGAGCTGTTTTTT.

The sample holds many counts of this clonotype. The V gene is TRBV6-1, the J gene TRBJ2-7; 7 nucleotides line up with TRBD2. The J segment lost 5 bases and the V segment lost 3 bases, leaving 13 bases of the junction unmatched. Germline CDR1 MNHNS, CDR2 SASEGT. The CDR3 loop spans 16 amino acids. This CDR3 is CASSDRPWREPHEQYF. The CDR3 DNA reads as TGTGCCAGCAGTGACCGACCCTGGCGGGAGCCCCACGAGCAGTACTTC.

This clonotype was picked up a small number of times. The J gene is TRBJ2-3, the V gene TRBV20-1, with 7 bases identical to TRBD1. The trim removed 3 bases at V and 2 bases at J, leaving 2 bases unmatched. Germline V CDR1 and CDR2: DFQATT, SNEGSKA (reference sequence). The CDR3 covers 13 residues. CDR3 sequence reads: CSARGTVTDTQYF. CDR3 bases: TGCAGTGCTAGGGGGACAGTCACAGATACGCAGTATTTT.

This chain links TRBV12-5 with TRBJ1-2; TRBD1 aligns across 8 bases. The germline V gene has CDR1 LGHNT and CDR2 FRNRAP. The CDR3 totals 14 residues. With 4 bases clipped from V and 2 bases from J, the junction kept 3 bases outside the gene matches. The CDR3 reads CASGSRTGNYGYTF. The CDR3 nucleotides are TGTGCTAGTGGTTCGCGGACAGGGAACTATGGCTACACCTTC.

This clonotype has a count of ten or more. V usage is TRBV7-2 and J usage is TRBJ1-4; TRBD1 is a possible D gene (6 bases). The CDR3 sequence is 13 residues long. The V gene lost 3 bases and the J gene lost 5 bases, with 7 bases spanning the gap. From germline, CDR1 is SGHTA and CDR2 FQGNSA. The CDR3 reads CASSFTGNEKLFF. The DNA for the CDR3 is TGTGCCAGCAGCTTTACAGGGAATGAAAAACTGTTTTTT.

The genes are TRBV5-4 and TRBJ2-1; tentatively, D is TRBD2 (5 bases). CDR1 is SGHNT and CDR2 is YYREEE in the germline V gene (reference sequence). This CDR3 has 13 residues. V was cut by 2 bases and J by 7 bases, with 10 bases left in between. CDR3 DNA sequence: TGTGCCAGCAGCTTCCCAACTAGTAATGAGCAGTTCTTC. This encodes CASSFPTSNEQFF. The full variable domain, rest sourced from reference TRBV5-4 and TRBJ2-1, is ETGVTQSPTHLIKTRGQQVTLRCSSQSGHNTVSWYQQALGQGPQFIFQYYREEENGRGNFPPRFSGLQFPNYSSELNVNALELDDSALYLCASSFPTSNEQFFGPGTRLTVL.

This clonotype was recorded many times. The V gene is TRBV7-2, the J gene TRBJ2-1, with D possibly matching TRBD2 (5 bases). Germline CDR1 reads SGHTA; CDR2 reads FQGNSA. The CDR3 sequence is 13 residues long. The ends were cut back, 5 bases at V and 4 bases at J, with 9 bases in the middle. CDR3 amino acids: CASSPTSYNEQFF. The CDR3 DNA reads TGTGCCAGCAGCCCCACTAGTTACAATGAGCAGTTCTTC. Full variable domain (remainder filled in from reference TRBV7-2 and TRBJ2-1): GAGVSQSPSNKVTEKGKDVELRCDPISGHTALYWYRQSLGQGLEFLIYFQGNSAPDKSGLPSDRFSAERTGGSVSTLTIQRTQQEDSAVYLCASSPTSYNEQFFGPGTRLTVL.

This clonotype has only a few counts. The chain couples TRBV20-1 to TRBJ1-6; possibly TRBD1 for D (5 bases). Trimming took 3 bases from V and 16 from J, leaving 19 bases between them. Germline values: CDR1 DFQATT, CDR2 SNEGSKA (reference sequence). This CDR3 spans 13 amino acids. The CDR3 DNA sequence: TGCAGTGCTAGTGGTCCTCAGGGAACCCCTCTCCACTTT. Protein product: CSASGPQGTPLHF.

In its sample, this clonotype was seen many times. This chain connects TRBV18 to TRBJ2-7, with TRBD1 identical over 12 bases. Germline V gene data show CDR1 as KGHSH and CDR2 as LQKENI. The CDR3 extends over 15 amino acids. With 5 bases clipped from V and 4 bases from J, the junction kept 6 bases outside the gene matches. In DNA, the CDR3 is TGTGCCAGCTCAGCCCCGGGACAGGGGGCTTACGAGCAGTACTTC. Its protein product is CASSAPGQGAYEQYF.